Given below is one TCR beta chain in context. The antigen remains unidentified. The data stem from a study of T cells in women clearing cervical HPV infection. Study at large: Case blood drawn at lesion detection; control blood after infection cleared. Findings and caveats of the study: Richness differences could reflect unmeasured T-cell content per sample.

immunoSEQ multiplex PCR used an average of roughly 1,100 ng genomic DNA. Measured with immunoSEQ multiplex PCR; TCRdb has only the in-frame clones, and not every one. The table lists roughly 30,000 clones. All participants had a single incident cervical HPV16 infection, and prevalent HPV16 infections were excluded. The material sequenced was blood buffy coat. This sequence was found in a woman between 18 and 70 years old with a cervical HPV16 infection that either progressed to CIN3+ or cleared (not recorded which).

The CDR3 DNA, read in part, is TGTGCCAGTTCCCCCGCTAGCCCCACAGATACG. It encodes CASSPASPTDT. The whole CDR3 protein is CASSPASPTDTQYF. The rearrangement uses TRBV19 and TRBJ2-3, with D maybe TRBD2 (5 bases). The read terminates 3 residues ahead of where the CDR3 ends, so the germline J gene completes it. Germline CDR1 is LNHDA and CDR2 is SQIVND (reference sequence). Trimming cost V 8 bases and J 2 bases, with 14 bases left between them. This CDR3 has 14 residues.